This T cell receptor beta chain was profiled in a study of response to subunit inactivated influenza vaccine. One entry per CDR3 protein, called by TCRdb with MiXCR from the RT-PCR reads. Seen here are 650,000 to 800,000 distinct CDR3 sequences, less than 20% observed once, and the top ten hold approximately 11%. Study findings and constraints: The authors put forward the suggestion that each seasonal influenza vaccination may bring in only a limited number of new T cells.

The CDR3 has 13 residues. Germline V CDR1 and CDR2: LGHNT, FRNRAP. Trimming took 0 bases from V and 6 from J, leaving 5 bases between them. As for this clonotype: Its antigen is not identified.

Here the sequenced sample was PBMCs from blood, taken about 5 days after vaccination. This chain connects TRBV12-5 to TRBJ2-2, with no clear D. The TCR originated in a man in his fifties or sixties who received an inactivated influenza vaccine. CDR3 sequence: CASGLVGSGELFF. The CDR3 DNA sequence: TGTGCTAGTGGTTTGGTAGGGTCCGGGGAGCTGTTTTTT.